These 9 T cell receptor beta chains share one sample of origin, sequenced in a study of CXCR3-negative and CXCR3-positive naive CD8 T cells. cDNA libraries for TRB were generated by 5' RACE incorporating UMI labels. One entry per CDR3 protein, without DNA, is what TCRdb gives after re-calling the 5' RACE reads. The ten most abundant clones cover about 0.48% of a sample with some 130,000 distinct CDR3 sequences. The sequenced sample was naive CXCR3- CD8+ T cells from blood. Specified subset: CD45RO-CCR7+CD27+CD95- naive CD8+ T cells lacking CXCR3 (TNR3-). Receptors originate from a human donor in good health. Some clones in this sample may be carry-over from other donors' samples.

This rearrangement joins TRBV12-3 or TRBV12-4 to TRBJ1-6; with no DNA, the TCRdb D assignment of TRBD1 cannot be verified. The CDR3 spans 16 residues. The chain's CDR3 is CASKPTGFFRDSPLHF.

V gene TRBV5-1 combines with J gene TRBJ1-2; TCRdb selects TRBD1, and the lack of DNA leaves this call unchecked. CDR1 SGHRS and CDR2 YFSETQ come from the germline V gene. The CDR3 runs 15 residues. The CDR3: CASSYGQGGLNGYTF.

V gene TRBV4-1 combines with J gene TRBJ2-2. Germline loops: CDR1 MGHRA, CDR2 YSYEKL. The CDR3 consists of 13 residues. The CDR3 protein is CASSQLYTGELFF.

The rearrangement uses TRBV29-1 and TRBJ2-1; lacking DNA, the TRBD2 call made by TCRdb goes unchecked. Germline values: CDR1 SQVTM, CDR2 ANQGSEA. The CDR3 is made up of 15 amino acids. This CDR3 reads CSELRGIPEMNEQFF.

The rearrangement uses TRBV12-3 or TRBV12-4 and TRBJ2-7. The CDR3 runs 15 residues. The CDR3 is CASSPVLQATYEQYF.

The rearrangement links TRBV7-6 to TRBJ2-3. The germline gives CDR1 SGHVS, CDR2 FNYEAQ. CDR3 size: 14 residues. The CDR3 region is CASSLDSKTDTQYF.

The chain has TRBV14 and TRBJ2-7; TCRdb's D call of TRBD1 is untestable without DNA. CDR1 is SGHDN, CDR2 FVKESK, per germline. The CDR3 length is 14 residues. The CDR3 reads CASSPTAFSYEQYF.

This CDR3 reads CASSQAGDTQYF. This sequence joins TRBV4-1 and TRBJ2-3; TCRdb indicates TRBD1, and absent DNA this call remains unverified. The CDR3 loop spans 12 amino acids. Germline CDR1 and CDR2: MGHRA and YSYEKL.

The chain employs TRBV7-9 and TRBJ1-6; TCRdb's assignment of TRBD1 cannot be checked, as there is no DNA. Germline V lookup: CDR1 SEHNR, CDR2 FQNEAQ (reference sequence). The CDR3 is made up of 14 amino acids. CDR3 amino acids: CASSPGPTVSPLHF.